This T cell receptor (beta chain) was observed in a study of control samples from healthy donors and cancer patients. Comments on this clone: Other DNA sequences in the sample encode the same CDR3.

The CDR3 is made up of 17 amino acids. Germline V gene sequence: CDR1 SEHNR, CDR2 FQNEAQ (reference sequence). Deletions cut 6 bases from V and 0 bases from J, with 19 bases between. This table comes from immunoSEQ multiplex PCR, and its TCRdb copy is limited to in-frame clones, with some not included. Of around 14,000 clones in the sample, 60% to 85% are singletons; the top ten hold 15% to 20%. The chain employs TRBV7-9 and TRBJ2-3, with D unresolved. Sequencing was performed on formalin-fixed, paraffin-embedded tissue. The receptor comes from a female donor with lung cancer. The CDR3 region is CASSYTEQQLSTDTQYF. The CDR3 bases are TGTGCCAGCAGTTATACAGAACAGCAATTGAGCACAGATACGCAGTATTTT.